The 32 T cell receptor beta chains in this list originate from one sample, sequenced in a study of CD8+ T cells in alopecia areata (dated by TCRdb to 2016 to 2019). The time point label of this sample denotes: baseline before oral tofacitinib. Library preparation used the immunoSEQ multiplex PCR assay. For TCR sequencing, RNA was extracted from every sample and reverse transcribed into cDNA to serve as template. TCRdb's version of the immuneACCESS table is confined to in-frame rearrangements and falls short of the full clone set. An unresolved V gene accounts for under half of the shortfall where checked; the remainder is of unknown origin. This sample comprises about 56,000 clones, 96% of them detected only once. Of the sample, approximately 24% is held by the ten largest clones. The sample was CD8+ T cells sorted from blood, taken at week 0. The origin of the receptors is a human donor with alopecia areata.

The gene calls are TRBV4-3 and TRBJ1-6; TRBD1 aligns across 8 bases. Germline-derived CDR1 and CDR2 are LGHNA and YSLEER. CDR3 size: 18 residues. Trimming cost V 3 bases and J 0 bases; bases outside gene matches: 7. The CDR3 loop is CASSQSYRGSSYNSPLHF. CDR3 sequence (DNA): TGCGCCAGCAGCCAGTCTTACAGGGGGAGCTCCTATAATTCACCCCTCCACTTT.

The rearrangement uses TRBV29-1 and TRBJ2-1; D is undetermined. Per the germline V gene, CDR1 is SQVTM and CDR2 is ANQGSEA. The V gene lost 5 bases and the J gene lost 4 bases, with 9 bases spanning the gap. CDR3 length: 12 residues. CDR3 nucleotides: TGCAGCGTTCGGTACAGTTACAATGAGCAGTTCTTC. It is translated as CSVRYSYNEQFF.

V usage is TRBV27 and J usage is TRBJ1-5; no clear D. V lost 6 bases, J lost 1 base, and 10 bases lay in between. The CDR3 totals 14 residues. The germline V gene has CDR1 MNHEY and CDR2 SMNVEV (reference sequence). CDR3 bases: TGTGCCAGCAGGAAGGGTGAGAGCAATCAGCCCCAGCATTTT. Residues: CASRKGESNQPQHF.

The J gene is TRBJ2-3, the V gene TRBV9; D gene ambiguous. Looked up from germline, CDR1 is SGDLS and CDR2 is YYNGEE. The CDR3 is 13 residues long. Trimming cost V 6 bases and J 6 bases, with 14 bases left between them. The CDR3 coding sequence is TGTGCCAGCACGGACCGCCAGTCCGATACGCAGTATTTT. It codes for CASTDRQSDTQYF.

J is TRBJ2-5 and V is TRBV7-9; TRBD2 matches 7 bases. CDR1 and CDR2 (germline): SEHNR, FQNEAQ (reference sequence). CDR3 length: 16 residues. V shed 5 bases, J shed 5 bases, and the junction held 14 bases outside the gene matches. In nucleotides, the CDR3 is TGTGCCAGCAGCATCCGACGAGGGACTACGGGGGAGACCCAGTACTTC. Translation: CASSIRRGTTGETQYF.

The rearrangement uses TRBV27 and TRBJ1-1; 7 nucleotides match TRBD1. There are 16 residues in the CDR3. Germline CDR1 and CDR2: MNHEY and SMNVEV (reference sequence). V shed 3 bases, J shed 1 base, and the junction held 8 bases outside the gene matches. CDR3 region: CASSFLPGQSNTEAFF. The DNA of the CDR3 is TGTGCCAGCAGTTTCTTACCGGGACAGTCGAACACTGAAGCTTTCTTT.

This chain connects TRBV19 to TRBJ1-2; D remains unclear. Germline CDR1 and CDR2: LNHDA and SQIVND (reference sequence). Trimming cost V 5 bases and J 4 bases, with 29 bases left between them. CDR3 length: 19 residues. CDR3 loop: CASSSPPNWGAKHGYGYTF. CDR3 nucleotide sequence: TGTGCCAGTAGTTCCCCTCCTAACTGGGGAGCCAAGCACGGCTATGGCTACACCTTC.

This sequence joins TRBV7-9 and TRBJ2-1, with 13 positions matching TRBD2. This CDR3 contains 17 residues. Germline values: CDR1 SEHNR, CDR2 FQNEAQ (reference sequence). V lost 4 bases, J lost 10 bases, and 13 bases stayed unmatched. The CDR3 nucleotides read TGTGCCAGCAGCTCGATGCGGACTAGCGGGAGTAGTTGGGAGCAGTTCTTC. Residues: CASSSMRTSGSSWEQFF.

The sample holds one count of this clone. This sequence joins TRBV16 and TRBJ2-1; weak D call: TRBD2 (5 bases). CDR3 length equals 17 residues. Per the germline V gene, CDR1 is KGHSY and CDR2 is FQNENV. Trimming took off 0 bases at V and 0 bases at J, with 12 bases between the two ends. CDR3: CASSQSPSKSSYNEQFF. Written as DNA, the CDR3 is TGTGCCAGCAGCCAATCTCCTAGCAAGAGCTCCTACAATGAGCAGTTCTTC.

The chain combines TRBV27 with TRBJ1-1; D is perhaps TRBD1 (5 bases). Germline V gene sequence: CDR1 MNHEY, CDR2 SMNVEV (reference sequence). This CDR3 has 12 amino acids. The ends were cut back, 8 bases at V and 4 bases at J, with 11 bases in the middle. The CDR3 is CASYRGPTEAFF. The CDR3 region has the DNA TGTGCCAGCTACCGGGGCCCCACTGAAGCTTTCTTT.

The chain combines TRBV5-6 with TRBJ1-4; D not certain. CDR3 length: 15 amino acids. V dropped 0 bases and J dropped 9 bases, with 15 bases sitting between them. Germline V gene lookup returns CDR1 SGHDT and CDR2 YYEEEE. CDR3 residues: CASSLETAIGKKLFF. CDR3 coding DNA: TGTGCCAGCAGCTTGGAGACGGCGATAGGGAAAAAACTGTTTTTT.

The V gene is TRBV27, the J gene TRBJ2-1, with 7 bases matching TRBD1. CDR1 and CDR2 from the germline V gene are MNHEY and SMNVEV (reference sequence). This CDR3 spans 15 amino acids. V lost 5 bases and J lost 3; bases outside the gene matches: 7. CDR3 coding DNA: TGTGCCAGCAGTCTCCGACAGGGTGTCTACAATGAGCAGTTCTTC. Its translation: CASSLRQGVYNEQFF.

The rearrangement uses TRBV6-5 and TRBJ2-7; a possible D gene is TRBD1 (5 bases). Trimming removed 6 bases from V and 2 bases from J, with 11 bases in between. The germline CDR1 and CDR2 sequences are MNHEY and SVGAGI. CDR3 length: 13 amino acids. The CDR3 reads CASSPQVAYEQYF. CDR3 nucleotides: TGTGCCAGCAGCCCACAGGTCGCCTACGAGCAGTACTTC.

The V call is TRBV6-1, the J call TRBJ2-7; D gene uncertain. The CDR3 runs to 11 residues. Germline lookup yields CDR1 MNHNS and CDR2 SASEGT. The V end was cut by 4 bases, the J end by 4 bases, with 5 bases between. The CDR3 DNA reads as TGTGCCAGCAGTGCCGGGTACGAGCAGTACTTC. Translating gives CASSAGYEQYF.

This chain joins TRBV27 and TRBJ2-2; TRBD2 matches 8 bases. CDR3 length: 17 residues. The ends lost 3 bases at V and 6 bases at J; junction bases unmatched: 12. Germline CDR1 and CDR2: MNHEY and SMNVEV (reference sequence). DNA of the CDR3: TGTGCCAGCAGTTTCGGGGGGGGCCTTTTGTACCCCGGGGAGCTGTTTTTT. This translates into CASSFGGGLLYPGELFF.

The chain has TRBV7-9 and TRBJ1-2; D not resolved. The CDR3 loop spans 11 amino acids. V lost 7 bases to trimming and J lost 4 bases, with 7 bases between them. Germline V gene sequence: CDR1 SEHNR, CDR2 FQNEAQ (reference sequence). The CDR3 spells CASTRAYGYTF. CDR3 DNA: TGTGCCAGCACCCGGGCCTATGGCTACACCTTC.

The chain joins TRBV29-1 to TRBJ1-2; D is unresolved. The CDR3 spans 11 residues. V lost 5 bases, J lost 7 bases, and 11 bases lay in between. The V gene's germline CDR1 is SQVTM and CDR2 ANQGSEA. In DNA, the CDR3 is TGCAGCGTTATTATAGTGGGTGGCTACACCTTC. Residues: CSVIIVGGYTF.

This rearrangement joins TRBV6-5 to TRBJ2-7, with 9 bases aligning to TRBD1. From germline, CDR1 is MNHEY and CDR2 SVGAGI. With V trimmed by 4 bases and J by 2 bases, 3 bases remained unmatched. The CDR3 is made up of 14 amino acids. CDR3 in DNA: TGTGCCAGCAGTTTCGGGACAGGGCCCTACGAGCAGTACTTC. Translated, it gives CASSFGTGPYEQYF.

Comments on this clone: Other nucleotide sequences in the sample specify the same CDR3. The V gene is TRBV19, the J gene TRBJ2-1, with 8 bases fitting TRBD1. V shed 7 bases and J 7 bases; nucleotides not matched to a gene: 6. This CDR3 has 13 residues. Germline V gene lookup returns CDR1 LNHDA and CDR2 SQIVND (reference sequence). CDR3 nucleotide sequence: TGTGCCAGTACCAGGACAGGGCCTAATGAGCAGTTCTTC. It translates to CASTRTGPNEQFF.

CDR3: CASSFFGGGYNEQFF. In nucleotides, the CDR3 is TGTGCCAGCAGTTTCTTTGGCGGGGGCTACAATGAGCAGTTCTTC. This chain uses TRBV27 with TRBJ2-1; 7 positions match TRBD2. CDR1 is MNHEY, CDR2 SMNVEV, per germline (reference sequence). V lost 3 bases, J lost 3 bases, and 5 bases stayed unmatched. This CDR3 is 15 amino acids long.

V is TRBV18 and J is TRBJ2-7; D is tentatively TRBD1 or TRBD2 (5 bases each). V was shortened by 5 bases and J by 2 bases, with 13 bases between the two germline ends. CDR3 length: 14 residues. Germline CDR1 KGHSH, CDR2 LQKENI. This CDR3 is CASSSGDGPYEQYF. As DNA, the CDR3 is TGTGCCAGCTCATCTGGGGACGGCCCCTACGAGCAGTACTTC.

CDR3: CASSTEGVRDSANYGYTF. For the CDR3, the DNA is TGCGCCAGCAGCACAGAAGGAGTAAGGGACAGCGCTAACTATGGCTACACCTTC. This rearrangement joins TRBV4-3 to TRBJ1-2; TRBD1 matches 7 bases. Unmatched junction bases numbered 15, after V lost 5 bases and J lost 0 bases. Germline V lookup: CDR1 LGHNA, CDR2 YSLEER. This CDR3 region has 18 residues.

The genes are TRBV4-1 and TRBJ1-2; maybe TRBD1 (5 bases). V was clipped by 1 base and J by 2 bases, with 14 bases between them. The CDR3 length is 16 residues. Per germline, CDR1 MGHRA and CDR2 YSYEKL. Written as DNA, the CDR3 is TGCGCCAGCAGCCAAGTCGGGGGGGAATGGAACTATGGCTACACCTTC. As protein: CASSQVGGEWNYGYTF.

The J gene is TRBJ2-5, the V gene TRBV7-2; 12 nucleotides agree with TRBD2. Germline assignment: CDR1 SGHTA and CDR2 FQGNSA. The CDR3 spans 17 residues. V gave up 5 bases and J gave up 0 bases; unmatched junction bases: 7. The CDR3 loop is CASSHLGLAGNQETQYF. The CDR3 DNA is TGTGCCAGCAGCCATCTCGGACTAGCGGGGAACCAAGAGACCCAGTACTTC.

The chain carries TRBV6-6 and TRBJ1-1; D is unclear. Trimming shortened V by 1 base and J by 5 bases, and 11 bases separated the two germline ends. This CDR3 is built from 14 residues. CDR1 and CDR2 (germline): MNHNY, SVGAGI (reference sequence). CDR3 amino acids: CASSYWAGNTEAFF. As DNA, the CDR3 is TGTGCCAGCAGTTACTGGGCAGGAAATACTGAAGCTTTCTTT.

The rearrangement uses TRBV30 and TRBJ2-5, with D unclear. TRBJ2-7 matches the DNA end more closely, so the J call is doubtful. This CDR3 contains 12 residues. The germline CDR1 and CDR2 sequences are GTSNPN and SVGIG (reference sequence). In nucleotides, the CDR3 is TGTGCCTGGAGTGTAGACTCCTACGAGCAGTACTTC. Amino acid sequence: CAWSVDSYEQYF.

J is TRBJ2-3 and V is TRBV6-1, with unresolved D. V was clipped by 3 bases and J by 3 bases, with 10 bases between them. The CDR3 spans 14 residues. Per the germline V gene, CDR1 is MNHNS and CDR2 is SASEGT. CDR3 DNA sequence: TGTGCCAGCAGTGACGAAAGAGTAACAGATACGCAGTATTTT. As protein: CASSDERVTDTQYF.

The genes are TRBV27 and TRBJ2-5; D is uncertain. V dropped 7 bases and J dropped 7 bases, with 10 bases sitting between them. Germline V lookup: CDR1 MNHEY, CDR2 SMNVEV (reference sequence). The CDR3 is 11 residues long. The CDR3 nucleotides are TGTGCCAGCAACTGGGGTGGGACCCAGTACTTC. Its protein product is CASNWGGTQYF.

The chain couples TRBV7-8 to TRBJ2-7; D may be TRBD1 (5 bases). Germline values: CDR1 SGHVS, CDR2 FQNEAQ. Trimming pared 4 bases from V and 2 bases from J, leaving 9 bases between. The CDR3 spans 13 residues. CDR3 residues: CASSSTVAYEQYF. As DNA, the CDR3 is TGTGCCAGCAGCTCGACAGTGGCCTACGAGCAGTACTTC. Based on the CDR3 plus reference TRBV7-8 and TRBJ2-7, the full variable domain is GAGVSQSPRYKVAKRGQDVALRCDPISGHVSLFWYQQALGQGPEFLTYFQNEAQLDKSGLPSDRFFAERPEGSVSTLKIQRTQQEDSAVYLCASSSTVAYEQYFGPGTRLTVT.

V gene TRBV4-2 combines with J gene TRBJ2-1; 8 bases are a match to TRBD2. V shed 4 bases and J 9 bases; nucleotides not matched to a gene: 8. The CDR3 is made up of 14 amino acids. Germline V gene data show CDR1 as LGHNA and CDR2 as YNFKEQ. The CDR3 sequence is CASSLPGGAGEQFF. CDR3 bases: TGTGCCAGCAGCCTACCCGGGGGGGCGGGTGAGCAGTTCTTC.

The rearrangement links TRBV30 to TRBJ2-1; 7 nucleotides line up with TRBD1. The CDR3 runs 14 residues. Germline CDR1 GTSNPN, CDR2 SVGIG (reference sequence). The J segment lost 0 bases and the V segment lost 3 bases, leaving 2 bases of the junction unmatched. CDR3 nucleotides: TGTGCCTGGAGCCGGGACAGCTCCTACAATGAGCAGTTCTTC. It is translated as CAWSRDSSYNEQFF.

The chain employs TRBV28 and TRBJ2-7, with D possibly being TRBD1 (5 bases). The V gene's germline CDR1 is MDHEN and CDR2 SYDVKM. The CDR3 totals 15 residues. V dropped 3 bases and J dropped 3 bases, with 15 bases sitting between them. The CDR3 reads CASSFVWGQNYEQYF. CDR3 sequence (DNA): TGTGCCAGCAGTTTTGTGTGGGGCCAGAACTACGAGCAGTACTTC.